The 21 T cell receptor beta chains listed next were all sequenced from one sample in a study of early T cells in non-severe SARS-CoV-2 infection (dated by TCRdb to 2020 to 2023). Libraries came from 5' RACE. These reads were obtained on a NextSeq 500. TCRdb reran the public reads through fastp at Q25 and MiXCR, keeping productive beta chains. Each entry merges the rows of one CDR3 protein and shows their most common DNA and genes. The sample includes 80,000 to 95,000 distinct CDR3 sequences, with 14% observed a single time. The ten largest clones represent around 5.8% of the sample. Sequencing input: whole blood. These receptors were taken from an adult who was a healthcare worker with PCR-confirmed SARS-CoV-2 infection or an uninfected control (not recorded which).

The rearrangement uses TRBV28 and TRBJ2-7; D uncertain. This CDR3 spans 11 amino acids. Per germline, CDR1 MDHEN and CDR2 SYDVKM. V lost 4 bases to trimming and J lost 10 bases, with 11 bases between them. CDR3 residues: CASSYWAVQYF. DNA of the CDR3: TGTGCCAGCAGTTATTGGGCAGTACAGTACTTC.

This chain's CDR3 is CASSATLSTEAFF. The DNA of the CDR3 is TGTGCCAGCAGCGCGACCTTGAGCACTGAAGCTTTCTTT. The rearrangement uses TRBV9 and TRBJ1-1; D ambiguous. The germline CDR1 and CDR2 sequences are SGDLS and YYNGEE. Trimming cost V 3 bases and J 4 bases, with 10 bases left between them. The length of the CDR3 is 13 residues.

The sample holds a few counts of this clonotype. The J gene is TRBJ2-3, the V gene TRBV19, with unresolved D. The CDR3 sequence is 15 residues long. Deletions cut 3 bases from V and 5 bases from J, with 15 bases between. Germline V CDR1 and CDR2: LNHDA, SQIVND (reference sequence). The CDR3 sequence is CASSIGGQPGDTQYF. The CDR3, as DNA: TGTGCCAGTAGTATCGGTGGTCAGCCAGGAGATACGCAGTATTTT.

Only a few counts were recorded for this clonotype. This rearrangement joins TRBV20-1 to TRBJ1-2; perhaps TRBD1 as D (5 bases). V lost 8 bases, J lost 2 bases, and 15 bases lay in between. Germline V gene lookup returns CDR1 DFQATT and CDR2 SNEGSKA (reference sequence). The CDR3 extends over 13 amino acids. CDR3 sequence (DNA): TGCAGTACCGATGGGGGAAAAAACTATGGCTACACCTTC. It yields the protein CSTDGGKNYGYTF.

This clonotype was counted ten times or more. The chain couples TRBV29-1 to TRBJ2-7, with 9 bases that match TRBD1. Germline V gives CDR1 SQVTM, CDR2 ANQGSEA. This CDR3 spans 15 amino acids. The V segment lost 0 bases and the J segment 7 bases; nucleotides outside the gene matches: 10. In DNA, the CDR3 is TGCAGCGTTGAAGAAGGCGGGACAGGGCGGGCGGAGCAGTACTTC. Protein product: CSVEEGGTGRAEQYF.

This clonotype was seen a few times. The V gene is TRBV6-5, the J gene TRBJ2-1, with 8 bases lining up with TRBD1. The germline CDR1 and CDR2 sequences are MNHEY and SVGAGI. The CDR3 extends over 15 amino acids. V trimming: 5 bases; J trimming: 7 bases; junction bases outside the gene matches: 10. Here the CDR3 DNA reads TGTGCCAGCAGTCCAAGCAGGGGGCGACGGAATGAGCAGTTCTTC. It specifies CASSPSRGRRNEQFF.

This clonotype was observed a handful of times. The V call is TRBV12-3 or TRBV12-4, the J call TRBJ2-7; TRBD1 agrees at 7 bases. With V trimmed by 4 bases and J by 4 bases, 4 bases remained unmatched. This CDR3 has 13 amino acids. The CDR3 DNA reads TGTGCCAGCAGTTCGACACAGGGGTACGAGCAGTACTTC. Protein: CASSSTQGYEQYF.

The table lists this clonotype with a few counts. The chain couples TRBV3-1 to TRBJ1-2, with unresolved D. Germline CDR1 and CDR2: LGHDT and YNNKEL (reference sequence). The V and J ends lost 6 bases and 4 bases respectively, with 21 bases between them. The CDR3 runs 16 residues. The CDR3 sequence: CASSPSQASKGYGYTF. CDR3 DNA sequence: TGTGCCAGCAGTCCAAGTCAGGCCTCCAAGGGCTATGGCTACACCTTC.

This clonotype occurred many times. The chain links TRBV7-6 to TRBJ2-1; 16 positions match TRBD2. This CDR3 comprises 15 residues. Losses at the gene ends were 5 bases for V and 8 bases for J; bases not matched to a gene: 3. CDR1 is SGHVS and CDR2 is FNYEAQ in the germline V gene. CDR3 in DNA: TGTGCCAGCAGCCAGGGACTAGCGGGGGGGGATGAGCAGTTCTTC. Its translation is CASSQGLAGGDEQFF.

The rearrangement uses TRBV9 and TRBJ2-1; tentatively, D is TRBD2 (6 bases). The CDR3 is made up of 16 amino acids. V lost 4 bases and J 4 bases, leaving 18 bases between the germline ends. The germline CDR1 and CDR2 sequences are SGDLS and YYNGEE. CDR3 DNA sequence: TGTGCCAGCAGCCCAAGACTAGTTAAGGAGTACAATGAGCAGTTCTTC. Translation gives CASSPRLVKEYNEQFF.

The sample holds a few counts of this clonotype. Here the CDR3 reads CASSLNPHYGVSYGYTF. The CDR3 DNA sequence: TGTGCCAGCAGCTTAAACCCCCATTACGGGGTTAGCTATGGCTACACCTTC. The V and J genes are TRBV7-2 and TRBJ1-2, with D uncertain. The V end lost 2 bases, the J end lost 4 bases, and 20 bases lay between the germline ends. The length of the CDR3 is 17 residues. The germline V gene encodes CDR1 SGHTA and CDR2 FQGNSA.

Note on this clonotype: The junction departs from germline at one end; a sequencing error may be responsible. The V and J genes are TRBV7-7 and TRBJ2-5, with 7 bases matching TRBD2. The CDR3 totals 16 residues. Germline V lookup: CDR1 SSHAT, CDR2 FNYEAQ (reference sequence). CDR3 DNA: TGTGCTAGCAGCTCCGGAGGGAGGGTGGGCGTAGAGACCCAGTACTTC. Protein product: CASSSGGRVGVETQYF.

The rearrangement links TRBV7-9 to TRBJ2-7; 7 bases map to TRBD2. Germline trimming cut 1 base from V and 2 bases from J; bases unmatched to any gene: 5. Germline-derived CDR1 and CDR2 are SEHNR and FQNEAQ (reference sequence). This CDR3 contains 15 residues. CDR3 residues: CASSLDAGVTYEQYF. Written as DNA, the CDR3 is TGTGCCAGCAGCTTAGATGCGGGGGTTACCTACGAGCAGTACTTC. The complete variable domain, with remaining parts taken from reference TRBV7-9 and TRBJ2-7, reads DTGVSQNPRHKITKRGQNVTFRCDPISEHNRLYWYRQTLGQGPEFLTYFQNEAQLEKSRLLSDRFSAERPKGSFSTLEIQRTEQGDSAMYLCASSLDAGVTYEQYFGPGTRLTVT.

This clonotype was seen a few times. The chain joins TRBV7-3 to TRBJ2-1; 10 bases align to TRBD2. This CDR3 is built from 13 residues. With V trimmed by 4 bases and J by 15 bases, 9 bases remained unmatched. In germline, CDR1 is SGHTA, CDR2 FQGTGA. CDR3 DNA: TGTGCCAGCAGCTCCGTAGCGGGGGGCCGCCCGTTCTTC. Amino acid sequence: CASSSVAGGRPFF.

This clonotype was seen a handful of times. The V gene is TRBV5-4, the J gene TRBJ1-4, with 10 positions matching TRBD1. Germline V lookup: CDR1 SGHNT, CDR2 YYREEE (reference sequence). The CDR3 spans 15 residues. With V trimmed by 5 bases and J by 8 bases, 9 bases remained unmatched. CDR3 nucleotides: TGTGCCAGCAGTTTAAATGGGGACAGGGGAGAAAAACTGTTTTTT. Amino acids: CASSLNGDRGEKLFF.

This chain links TRBV11-2 with TRBJ1-6, with D unresolved. Germline CDR1 is SGHAT and CDR2 is FQNNGV. CDR3 length: 12 amino acids. V was trimmed by 4 bases and J by 7 bases, leaving 5 bases between them. The CDR3 region is CASSSENSPLHF. The DNA for the CDR3 is TGTGCCAGCAGCTCCGAAAATTCACCCCTCCACTTT.

As concerns this clonotype: The CDR3 ends on some other residue instead of the conserved phenylalanine or tryptophan, so this is likely a read error. The limits of the CDR3 on the DNA are not certain, so only TCRdb's listed CDR3 is given. This rearrangement joins TRBV12-3 or TRBV12-4 to TRBJ1-1. The CDR3 contains 10 residues when both ends are counted. CDR3: CASSSNQVHL.

The chain is built from TRBV7-6 and TRBJ2-7; D may be TRBD2 (5 bases). The V and J ends lost 5 bases and 4 bases respectively, with 12 bases between them. The CDR3 is made up of 13 amino acids. Looked up from germline, CDR1 is SGHVS and CDR2 is FNYEAQ. CDR3 loop: CASSDRTDYEQYF. The CDR3 region has the DNA TGTGCCAGCAGCGACCGGACTGATTACGAGCAGTACTTC.

V gene TRBV12-3 or TRBV12-4 combines with J gene TRBJ2-5, with a possible D match to TRBD2 (5 bases). The CDR3 sequence is 12 residues long. Trimming removed 7 bases at V and 5 bases at J, with 11 bases between. CDR3 sequence (DNA): TGTGCCAGCACAGCGGTCCGGGAGACCCAGTACTTC. Protein product: CASTAVRETQYF.

The chain combines TRBV27 with TRBJ1-4; D is ambiguous. CDR1 and CDR2 from the germline V gene are MNHEY and SMNVEV (reference sequence). This CDR3 region has 15 residues. Trimming cost V 0 bases and J 4 bases, with 9 bases left between them. This CDR3 reads CASSLSGSFNEKLFF. CDR3 nucleotides: TGTGCCAGCAGTTTATCGGGCAGTTTTAATGAAAAACTGTTTTTT.

This clonotype has ten or more counts. This rearrangement joins TRBV7-8 to TRBJ2-3; a possible D gene is TRBD1 (5 bases). The CDR3 sequence is 12 residues long. The V gene lost 5 bases and the J gene lost 5 bases, with 8 bases spanning the gap. Germline V gene sequence: CDR1 SGHVS, CDR2 FQNEAQ. The CDR3 here is CASSPRVDTQYF. The DNA for the CDR3 is TGTGCCAGCAGCCCCAGGGTAGATACGCAGTATTTT.